This T cell receptor (beta chain) stems from a study of shared clonotypes between healthy human individuals. Trimming removed 7 bases at V and 4 bases at J, with 17 bases between. CDR3 size: 15 residues. Germline CDR1 and CDR2: MDHEN and SYDVKM. Study-level findings and limits: Sorted-subset sequencing was shown by rarefaction to be incomplete despite large depth.

Sequenced by immunoSEQ multiplex PCR; TCRdb stores in-frame clones only, minus some. The table records around 750,000 clones, approximately 79% of them present only once. As to this clone: The antigen remains undetermined.

The authors divided CD4+ cells into CD45RA+ naive and CD45RA-negative memory subsets. Sequenced material: memory CD4+ T cells sorted from blood. Subset described: CD45RA-negative fraction. The source of this sequence is a woman between 25 and 40 years old in good health. This sequence joins TRBV28 and TRBJ1-5; D unresolved. The CDR3 loop is CASTPNWGKNQPQHF. The CDR3 DNA follows: TGTGCCAGCACCCCGAATTGGGGTAAGAATCAGCCCCAGCATTTT.